Sequencing of this TCR beta chain was carried out in a study of T cell responses to AZD1222 COVID-19 vaccine. The wider study: Second-dose intervals near 4 or 12 weeks were combined. Broader study findings: Reports say nearly half of spike-specific TCRs go after unmutated variant regions.

The CDR3 is 13 amino acids. Germline CDR1 reads LNHNV; CDR2 reads YYDKDF (reference sequence). Trimming shortened V by 0 bases and J by 4 bases, and 7 bases separated the two germline ends. This clone was detected once. Its target is unknown. Clones were sequenced by immunoSEQ multiplex PCR, and TCRdb holds only the in-frame ones, with some missing. The data show approximately 110,000 clones, about nine tenths seen once. V usage is TRBV15 and J usage is TRBJ2-7; D remains unclear. The sequencing here drew on peripheral blood, taken on day 0 of AZD1222 vaccination. This clonotype was obtained from an adult in good health. This CDR3 is CATSREPQYEQYF. DNA for the CDR3: TGTGCCACCAGCAGAGAGCCCCAATACGAGCAGTACTTC.